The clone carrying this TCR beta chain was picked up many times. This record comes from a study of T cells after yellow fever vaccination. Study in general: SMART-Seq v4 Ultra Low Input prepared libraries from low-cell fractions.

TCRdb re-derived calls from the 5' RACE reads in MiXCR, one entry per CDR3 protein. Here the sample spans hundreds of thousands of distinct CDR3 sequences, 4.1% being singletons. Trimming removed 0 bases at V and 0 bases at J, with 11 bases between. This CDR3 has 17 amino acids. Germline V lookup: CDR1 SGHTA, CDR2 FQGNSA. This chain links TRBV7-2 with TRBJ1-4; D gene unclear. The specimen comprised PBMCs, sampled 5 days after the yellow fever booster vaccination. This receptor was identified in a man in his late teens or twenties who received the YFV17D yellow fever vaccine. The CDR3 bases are TGTGCCAGCAGCTTAGCCCCGCAGAGGGCAACTAATGAAAAACTGTTTTTT. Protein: CASSLAPQRATNEKLFF. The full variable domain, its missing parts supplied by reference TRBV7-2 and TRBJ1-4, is GAGVSQSPSNKVTEKGKDVELRCDPISGHTALYWYRQSLGQGLEFLIYFQGNSAPDKSGLPSDRFSAERTGGSVSTLTIQRTQQEDSAVYLCASSLAPQRATNEKLFFGSGTQLSVL.